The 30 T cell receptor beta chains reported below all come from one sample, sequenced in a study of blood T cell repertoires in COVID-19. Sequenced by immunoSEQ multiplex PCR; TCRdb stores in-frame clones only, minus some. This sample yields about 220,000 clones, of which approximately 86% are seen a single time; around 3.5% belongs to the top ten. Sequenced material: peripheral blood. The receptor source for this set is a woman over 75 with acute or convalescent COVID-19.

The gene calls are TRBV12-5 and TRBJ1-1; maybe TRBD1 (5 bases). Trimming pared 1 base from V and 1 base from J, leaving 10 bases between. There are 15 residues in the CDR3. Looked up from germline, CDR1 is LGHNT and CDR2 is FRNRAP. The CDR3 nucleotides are TGTGCTAGTGGTTTGGGAATAGGGGAGAACACTGAAGCTTTCTTT. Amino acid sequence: CASGLGIGENTEAFF.

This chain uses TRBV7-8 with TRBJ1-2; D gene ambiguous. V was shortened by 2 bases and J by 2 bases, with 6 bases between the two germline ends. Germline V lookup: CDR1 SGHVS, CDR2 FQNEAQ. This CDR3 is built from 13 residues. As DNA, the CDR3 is TGTGCCAGCAGCTTACCACAGAACTATGGCTACACCTTC. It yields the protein CASSLPQNYGYTF.

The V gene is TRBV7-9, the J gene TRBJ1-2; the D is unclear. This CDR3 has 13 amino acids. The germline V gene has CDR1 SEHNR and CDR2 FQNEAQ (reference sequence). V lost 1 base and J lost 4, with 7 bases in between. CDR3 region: CASSLESRYGYTF. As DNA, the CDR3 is TGTGCCAGCAGCTTAGAATCGCGCTATGGCTACACCTTC.

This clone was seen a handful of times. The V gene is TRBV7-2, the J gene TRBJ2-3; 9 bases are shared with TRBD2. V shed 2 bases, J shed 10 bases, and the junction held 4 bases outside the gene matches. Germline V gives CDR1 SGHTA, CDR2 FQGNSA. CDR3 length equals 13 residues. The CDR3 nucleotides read TGTGCCAGCAGCTTACTAGCGGGGAAGGCGCAGTATTTT. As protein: CASSLLAGKAQYF.

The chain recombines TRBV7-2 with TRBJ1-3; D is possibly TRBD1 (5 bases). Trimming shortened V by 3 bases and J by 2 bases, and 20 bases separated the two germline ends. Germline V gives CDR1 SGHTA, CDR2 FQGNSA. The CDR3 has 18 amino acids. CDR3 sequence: CASSLRVAAAGPGNTIYF. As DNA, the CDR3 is TGTGCCAGCAGCTTGAGGGTGGCAGCAGCGGGACCTGGAAACACCATATATTTT.

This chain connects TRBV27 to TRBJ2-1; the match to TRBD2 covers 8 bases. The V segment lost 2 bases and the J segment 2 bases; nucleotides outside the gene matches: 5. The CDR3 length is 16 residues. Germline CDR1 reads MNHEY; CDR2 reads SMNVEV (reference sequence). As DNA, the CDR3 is TGTGCCAGCAGTTTAAGGAGCGGGGGTACCTACAATGAGCAGTTCTTC. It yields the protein CASSLRSGGTYNEQFF.

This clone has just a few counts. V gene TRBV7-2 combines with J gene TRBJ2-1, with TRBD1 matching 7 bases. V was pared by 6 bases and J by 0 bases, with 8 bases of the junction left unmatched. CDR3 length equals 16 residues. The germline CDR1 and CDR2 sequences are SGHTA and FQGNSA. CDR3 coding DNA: TGTGCCAGCAGACGATTACAGGGGAGCTCCTACAATGAGCAGTTCTTC. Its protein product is CASRRLQGSSYNEQFF.

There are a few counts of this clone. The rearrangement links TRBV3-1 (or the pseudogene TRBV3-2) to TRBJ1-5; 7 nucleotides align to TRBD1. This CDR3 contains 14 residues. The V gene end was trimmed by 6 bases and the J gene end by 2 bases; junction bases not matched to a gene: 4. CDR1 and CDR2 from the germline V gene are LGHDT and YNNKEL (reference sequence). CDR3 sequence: CASSFGQGNQPQHF. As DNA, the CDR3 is TGTGCCAGCAGTTTCGGACAGGGCAATCAGCCCCAGCATTTT.

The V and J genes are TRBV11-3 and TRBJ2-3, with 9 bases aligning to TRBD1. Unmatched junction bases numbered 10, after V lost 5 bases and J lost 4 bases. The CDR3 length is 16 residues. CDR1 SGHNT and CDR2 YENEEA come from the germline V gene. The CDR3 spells CASSAGTGRGPDTQYF. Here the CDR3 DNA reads TGTGCCAGCAGCGCTGGGACAGGGCGCGGGCCAGATACGCAGTATTTT.

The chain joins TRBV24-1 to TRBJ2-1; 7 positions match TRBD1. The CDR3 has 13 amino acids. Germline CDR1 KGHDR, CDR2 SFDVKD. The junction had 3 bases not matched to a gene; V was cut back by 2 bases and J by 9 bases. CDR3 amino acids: CATSDWTGSEQFF. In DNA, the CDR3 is TGTGCCACCAGTGATTGGACAGGAAGTGAGCAGTTCTTC.

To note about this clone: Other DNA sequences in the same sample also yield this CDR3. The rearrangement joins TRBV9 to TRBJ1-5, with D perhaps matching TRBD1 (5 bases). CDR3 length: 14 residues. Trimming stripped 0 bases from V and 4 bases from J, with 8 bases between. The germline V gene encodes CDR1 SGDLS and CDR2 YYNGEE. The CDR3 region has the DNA TGTGCCAGCAGCGTAGGCCAGGGAAATCAGCCCCAGCATTTT. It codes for CASSVGQGNQPQHF.

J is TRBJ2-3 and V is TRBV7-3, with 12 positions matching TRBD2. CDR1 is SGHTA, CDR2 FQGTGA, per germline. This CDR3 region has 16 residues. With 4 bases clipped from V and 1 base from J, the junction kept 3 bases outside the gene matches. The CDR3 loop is CASSSRTSGGTDTQYF. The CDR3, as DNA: TGTGCCAGCAGCTCACGGACTAGCGGGGGCACAGATACGCAGTATTTT.

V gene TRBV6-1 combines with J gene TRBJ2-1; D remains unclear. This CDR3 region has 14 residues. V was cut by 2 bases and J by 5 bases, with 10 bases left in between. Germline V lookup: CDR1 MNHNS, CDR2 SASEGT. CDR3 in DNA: TGTGCCAGCAGTGAAAATTGGGCCAACAATGAGCAGTTCTTC. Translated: CASSENWANNEQFF.

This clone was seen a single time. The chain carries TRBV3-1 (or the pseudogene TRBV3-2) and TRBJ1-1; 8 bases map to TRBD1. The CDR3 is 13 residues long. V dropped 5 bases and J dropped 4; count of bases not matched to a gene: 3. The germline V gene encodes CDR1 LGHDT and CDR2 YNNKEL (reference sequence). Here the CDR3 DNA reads TGTGCCAGCAGCTCGGACAGGGCCACTGAAGCTTTCTTT. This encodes CASSSDRATEAFF.

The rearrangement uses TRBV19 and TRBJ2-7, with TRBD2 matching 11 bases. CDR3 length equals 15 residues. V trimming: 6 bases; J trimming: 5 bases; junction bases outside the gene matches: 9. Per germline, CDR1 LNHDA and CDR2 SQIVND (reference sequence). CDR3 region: CASRELAGEFHEQYF. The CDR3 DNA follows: TGTGCCAGTAGGGAACTAGCGGGGGAATTTCACGAGCAGTACTTC.

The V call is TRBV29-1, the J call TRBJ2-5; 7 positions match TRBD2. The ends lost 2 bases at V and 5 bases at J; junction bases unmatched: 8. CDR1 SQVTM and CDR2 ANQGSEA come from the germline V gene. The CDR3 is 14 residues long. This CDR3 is CSVESGGAGETQYF. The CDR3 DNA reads TGCAGCGTTGAATCGGGGGGAGCGGGGGAGACCCAGTACTTC.

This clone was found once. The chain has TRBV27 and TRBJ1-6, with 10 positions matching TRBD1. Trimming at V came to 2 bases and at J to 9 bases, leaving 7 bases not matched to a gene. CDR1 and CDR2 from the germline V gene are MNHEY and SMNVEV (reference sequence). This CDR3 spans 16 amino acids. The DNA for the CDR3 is TGTGCCAGCAGTTTACCCGGGACAGGGGAACTTTCACCCCTCCACTTT. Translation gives CASSLPGTGELSPLHF.

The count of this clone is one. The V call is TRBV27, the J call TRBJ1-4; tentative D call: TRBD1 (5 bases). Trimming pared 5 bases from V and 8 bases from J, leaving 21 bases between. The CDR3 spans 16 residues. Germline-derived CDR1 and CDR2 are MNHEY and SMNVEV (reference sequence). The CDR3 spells CASSANSGEGREKLFF. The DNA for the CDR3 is TGTGCCAGCAGTGCCAACTCGGGGGAGGGGCGGGAAAAACTGTTTTTT.

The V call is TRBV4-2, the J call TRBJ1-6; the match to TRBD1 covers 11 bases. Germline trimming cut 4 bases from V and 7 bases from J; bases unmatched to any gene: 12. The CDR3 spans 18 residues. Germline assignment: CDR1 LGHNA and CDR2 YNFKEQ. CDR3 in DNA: TGTGCCAGCAGCCTAGGGAGGACGGGACAGGGGGTCAATTCACCCCTCCACTTT. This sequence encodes CASSLGRTGQGVNSPLHF.

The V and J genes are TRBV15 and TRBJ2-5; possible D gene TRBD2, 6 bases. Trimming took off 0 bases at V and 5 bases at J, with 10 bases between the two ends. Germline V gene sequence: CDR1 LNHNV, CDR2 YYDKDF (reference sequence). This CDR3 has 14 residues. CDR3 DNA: TGTGCCACCAGCAGAGATCGACGGGGGGAGACCCAGTACTTC. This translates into CATSRDRRGETQYF.

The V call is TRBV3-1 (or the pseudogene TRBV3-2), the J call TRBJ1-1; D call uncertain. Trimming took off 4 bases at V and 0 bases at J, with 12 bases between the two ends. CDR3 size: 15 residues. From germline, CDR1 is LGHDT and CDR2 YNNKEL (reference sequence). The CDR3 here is CASSPQEVLNTEAFF. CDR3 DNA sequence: TGTGCCAGCAGCCCCCAGGAAGTTTTGAACACTGAAGCTTTCTTT.

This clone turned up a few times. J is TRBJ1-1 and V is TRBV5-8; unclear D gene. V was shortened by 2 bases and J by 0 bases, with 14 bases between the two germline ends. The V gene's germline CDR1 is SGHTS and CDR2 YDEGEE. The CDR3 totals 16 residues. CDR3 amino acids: CASSLHRVKLNTEAFF. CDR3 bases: TGTGCCAGCAGCTTACACAGAGTTAAATTGAACACTGAAGCTTTCTTT.

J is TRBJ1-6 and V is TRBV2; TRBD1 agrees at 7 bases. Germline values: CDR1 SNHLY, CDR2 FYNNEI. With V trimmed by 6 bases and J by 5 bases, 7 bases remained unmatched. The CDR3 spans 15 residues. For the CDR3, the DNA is TGTGCCAGCAGAGCTAGACAGGGTGATAATTCACCCCTCCACTTT. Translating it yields CASRARQGDNSPLHF. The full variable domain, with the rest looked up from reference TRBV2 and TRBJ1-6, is EPEVTQTPSHQVTQMGQEVILRCVPISNHLYFYWYRQILGQKVEFLVSFYNNEISEKSEIFDDQFSVERPDGSNFTLKIRSTKLEDSAMYFCASRARQGDNSPLHFGNGTRLTVT.

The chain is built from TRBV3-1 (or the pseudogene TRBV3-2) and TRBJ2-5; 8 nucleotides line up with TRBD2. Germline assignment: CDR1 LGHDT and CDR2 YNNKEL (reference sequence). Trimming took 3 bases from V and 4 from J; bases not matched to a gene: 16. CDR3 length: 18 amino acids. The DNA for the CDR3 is TGTGCCAGCAGCCACTCCCTCCGGACTAGCTCAGCGGGAGAGACCCAGTACTTC. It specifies CASSHSLRTSSAGETQYF.

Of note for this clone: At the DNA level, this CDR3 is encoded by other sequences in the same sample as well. The CDR3 loop is CASRRDRDYGYTF. In nucleotides, the CDR3 is TGTGCCAGCAGGAGGGACAGGGACTATGGCTACACCTTC. The rearrangement joins TRBV27 to TRBJ1-2, with 9 bases matching TRBD1. The CDR3 is made up of 13 amino acids. V dropped 6 bases and J dropped 3; count of bases not matched to a gene: 2. Germline CDR1 and CDR2: MNHEY and SMNVEV (reference sequence).

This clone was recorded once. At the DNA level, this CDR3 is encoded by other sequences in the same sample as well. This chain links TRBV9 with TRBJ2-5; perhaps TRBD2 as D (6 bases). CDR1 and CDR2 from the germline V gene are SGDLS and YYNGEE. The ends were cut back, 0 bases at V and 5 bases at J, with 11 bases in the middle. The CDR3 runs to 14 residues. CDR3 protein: CASSVGGVEETQYF. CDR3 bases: TGTGCCAGCAGCGTAGGCGGGGTGGAGGAGACCCAGTACTTC.

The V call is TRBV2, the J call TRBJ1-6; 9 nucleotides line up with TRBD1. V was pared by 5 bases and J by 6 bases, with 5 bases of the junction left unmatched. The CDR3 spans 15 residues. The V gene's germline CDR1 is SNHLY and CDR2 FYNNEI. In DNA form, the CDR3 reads TGTGCCAGCAGTCCTCAGGGACAGGGTAATTCACCCCTCCACTTT. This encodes CASSPQGQGNSPLHF.

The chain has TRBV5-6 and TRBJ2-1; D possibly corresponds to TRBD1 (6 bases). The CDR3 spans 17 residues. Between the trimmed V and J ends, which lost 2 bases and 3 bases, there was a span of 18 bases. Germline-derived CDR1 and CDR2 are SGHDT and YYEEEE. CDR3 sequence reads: CASSFLSPGQSYNEQFF. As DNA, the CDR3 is TGTGCCAGCAGCTTCCTGTCCCCCGGACAGAGCTACAATGAGCAGTTCTTC.

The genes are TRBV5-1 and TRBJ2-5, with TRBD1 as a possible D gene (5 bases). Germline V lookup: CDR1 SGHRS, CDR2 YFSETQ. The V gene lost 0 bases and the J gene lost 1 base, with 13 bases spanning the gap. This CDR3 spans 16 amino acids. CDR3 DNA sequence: TGCGCCAGCAGCTTGGCAATGGACAACCGCCAAGAGACCCAGTACTTC. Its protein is CASSLAMDNRQETQYF.

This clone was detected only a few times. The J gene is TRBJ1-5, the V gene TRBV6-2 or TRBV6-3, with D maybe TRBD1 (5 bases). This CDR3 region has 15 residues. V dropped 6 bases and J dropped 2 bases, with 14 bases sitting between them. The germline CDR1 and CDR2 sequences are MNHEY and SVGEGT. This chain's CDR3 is CASSPGGGGNQPQHF. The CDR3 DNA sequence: TGTGCCAGCAGCCCCGGGGGTGGGGGCAATCAGCCCCAGCATTTT.